The 6 T cell receptor beta chains below come from one sample, sequenced in a study of Graves' ophthalmopathy and Graves' hyperthyroidism. RNA transcripts were the template, and TCR beta CDR3 regions were amplified from them. In the first round, RT-PCR was carried out with HTBI primers, and a multiplex PCR formed the second round. TCRdb re-called the multiplex PCR reads through MiXCR, storing one row per CDR3 protein. There are about 620,000 distinct CDR3 sequences in the sample; 20% to 25% occur only once, and roughly 6.9% lies in the top ten. Sequenced: peripheral blood. These TCRs come from a woman aged 18-29 years with stable Graves' hyperthyroidism. Some clones in this sample may be carry-over from other donors' samples.

The sample holds many counts of this clonotype. The J gene is TRBJ2-7, the V gene TRBV11-2, with D unclear. Trimming took off 4 bases at V and 6 bases at J, with 13 bases between the two ends. Germline CDR1 SGHAT, CDR2 FQNNGV. CDR3 length: 13 amino acids. In nucleotides, the CDR3 is TGTGCCAGCAGCTCCCGTTTCTCGAGCGAGCAGTACTTC. Its protein product is CASSSRFSSEQYF.

This sequence joins TRBV6-5 and TRBJ1-1; tentatively, D is TRBD1 (6 bases). CDR3 length: 16 residues. Trimming left V 2 bases short and J 1 base short, with 14 bases between. Germline assignment: CDR1 MNHEY and CDR2 SVGAGI. CDR3 in amino acids: CASSYGQGRGNTEAFF. Written as DNA, the CDR3 is TGTGCCAGCAGTTACGGCCAGGGGCGGGGGAACACTGAAGCTTTCTTT.

This clonotype was seen repeatedly, ten times or more. The chain combines TRBV5-1 with TRBJ1-2, with 9 bases lining up with TRBD1. Germline CDR1 is SGHRS and CDR2 is YFSETQ. CDR3 length equals 14 residues. V lost 2 bases to trimming and J lost 6 bases; unmatched junction nucleotides: 5. The CDR3 reads CASSFGTGLNGYTF. As DNA, the CDR3 is TGCGCCAGCAGCTTCGGGACAGGGCTAAATGGCTACACCTTC.

V is TRBV28 and J is TRBJ1-1; 8 bases line up with TRBD1. The trim removed 5 bases at V and 10 bases at J, leaving 3 bases unmatched. Looked up from germline, CDR1 is MDHEN and CDR2 is SYDVKM. This CDR3 comprises 11 residues. The CDR3 loop reads CASSHTGGAFF. CDR3 DNA sequence: TGTGCCAGCAGTCATACAGGGGGAGCTTTCTTT.

The sample holds a few counts of this clonotype. The chain uses TRBV12-3 or TRBV12-4 and TRBJ1-1; 7 bases are a match to TRBD1. The CDR3 loop spans 11 amino acids. Unmatched junction bases numbered 4, after V lost 5 bases and J lost 10 bases. CDR3 bases: TGTGCCAGCAGTGGCGGGACAGCAGCTTTCTTT. Its translation: CASSGGTAAFF.

This clonotype was detected ten times or more. The CDR3 DNA reads as TGTGCCAGCAGTGAAGCAGCAGATGGCTACGAGCAGTACTTC. This codes for CASSEAADGYEQYF. The rearrangement joins TRBV6-1 to TRBJ2-7; D gene ambiguous. CDR3 size: 14 residues. Germline loops: CDR1 MNHNS, CDR2 SASEGT. V gave up 0 bases and J gave up 3 bases, with 9 bases separating them.